This TCR beta chain came from a study of T cells in localized non-small cell lung cancer. Whole-study findings and limits: Clonality of T cells reached its maximum in uninvolved adjacent lung, surpassing tumor. Among the top 100 tumor clones, a median 57 appeared in adjacent lung.

The junction had 5 bases not matched to a gene; V was cut back by 0 bases and J by 10 bases. The CDR3 covers 13 residues. Per germline, CDR1 SGHRS and CDR2 YFSETQ. Concerning this clone itself: No antigen is known for it.

Profiled with immunoSEQ multiplex PCR; TCRdb holds only in-frame clones, not every one. Here the sample spans some 26,000 clones, roughly 90% being singletons. The V call is TRBV5-1, the J call TRBJ1-1, with 8 bases fitting TRBD1. The sequence was collected from a woman between 18 and 50 years old with stage I lung adenocarcinoma. The specimen was peripheral blood, collected before any cancer treatment. CDR3 in amino acids: CASSLDRGSRAFF. In nucleotides, the CDR3 is TGCGCCAGCAGCTTGGACAGGGGGAGTCGAGCTTTCTTT.